The rows below give T cell receptor beta chains drawn from one sample of a study of T cells after yellow fever vaccination. Each CDR3 protein is one row after TCRdb ran MiXCR on the 5' RACE reads. The sample consists of 340,000 or so distinct CDR3 sequences, around 12% of them appearing once. The source was CD4+ T cells sorted from PBMCs, collected 15 days after the yellow fever booster vaccination. These receptor sequences come from a man aged 18 to 30 who received the YFV17D yellow fever vaccine. The conserved cysteine and the conserved F or W are not part of the CDR3 here. Where a row states a size, it is once, few, many or the class of an expanded clone; other rows omit it.

TRBV4-1	TRBJ2-6	13	few	ASSQTGTGANVLT
TRBV11-2	TRBJ2-5	13	NA	ASSRRTGGEETQY
TRBV3-1	TRBJ2-7	11	few	ASSQAAGREQY
TRBV6-5	TRBJ1-6	13	few	ASSYAGTASSPLH
TRBV27	TRBJ1-1	14	NA	ASSTIDWTGTTEAF
TRBV4-1	TRBJ1-1	16	NA	ASSQVTGTGVLNTEAF
TRBV6-2/TRBV6-3	TRBJ2-7	13	few	ASSRPGTYSYEQY
TRBV20-1	TRBJ2-7	16	NA	SANAGTGGLRGLYEQY
TRBV4-3	TRBJ2-5	9	few	ASSPPETQY
TRBV6-4	TRBJ2-3	12	few	ASSPSGRSDTQY
TRBV5-1	TRBJ2-5	12	few	ASSDGPNQETQY
TRBV7-9	TRBJ2-7	13	few	ASSLPRGGKDEQY
TRBV30	TRBJ1-1	11	many	AWGSNWNTEAF
TRBV2	TRBJ2-2	15	few	ASRGWTSGSNTGELF
TRBV24-1	TRBJ1-2	9	few	ATPNRTGYT
TRBV4-1	TRBJ2-7	12	few	ASSQGDKTYEQY
TRBV6-2/TRBV6-3	TRBJ2-4	16	NA	ASSSQPHLGGEVGIQY
TRBV6-2/TRBV6-3	TRBJ2-7	13	few	ASSPGGGLSYEQY
TRBV19	TRBJ1-5	13	NA	ASSMGRYSNQPQH
TRBV6-1	TRBJ1-5	14	NA	ASRDLLPNSNQPQH
TRBV6-5	TRBJ2-7	13	few	ASTGSGAPAYEQY
TRBV4-1	TRBJ2-5	12	NA	ASSHPRQGQTQY
TRBV20-1	TRBJ2-1	12	few	SAFLAGGSNEQF
TRBV7-3	TRBJ2-5	13	NA	ASSSKAGGGETQY
TRBV27	TRBJ2-4	14	few	ASRTRNGLARNIQY
TRBV2	TRBJ1-5	13	NA	ASSWDSYSNQPQH
TRBV6-2/TRBV6-3	TRBJ2-7	12	NA	ASSDNVAGREQY
TRBV15	TRBJ2-6	10	NA	ATSPRGSVLT
TRBV7-2	TRBJ2-5	12	NA	ASSLSSPAGTQY
TRBV7-9	TRBJ2-3	13	NA	ASSPWGSEADTQY
TRBV12-3/TRBV12-4	TRBJ1-1	10	NA	ASSSSATEAF
TRBV10-2	TRBJ2-7	11	few	ASSAWGSYEQY
TRBV9	TRBJ2-3	12	few	ASSVAPLTDTQY
TRBV7-9	TRBJ1-5	13	few	ASSSGQGYNQPQH
TRBV3-1	TRBJ2-3	13	few	ASSRSGSGGDTQY
TRBV12-3/TRBV12-4	TRBJ2-5	12	few	ASSARAGQETQY